This TCR beta chain appears in the sequencing data of a study of T-cell reconstitution after alpha-beta-depleted transplantation in children. The CDR3 consists of 15 residues. V was trimmed by 4 bases and J by 4 bases, leaving 14 bases between them. From germline, CDR1 is LGHNA and CDR2 YSLEER. There are many counts of this clonotype. Preparation of the TCRbeta library was carried out with unique molecular identifiers. In TCRdb, the PCR reads were re-called with MiXCR into one record per CDR3 protein. Among about 610,000 distinct CDR3 sequences listed, roughly a tenth were seen once. The V and J genes are TRBV4-3 and TRBJ2-1, with D possibly TRBD1 on 6 matching bases. Sequences were derived from PBMCs from the stem cell graft donor, sampled from the stem cell graft. This TCR was sampled from a human donor who donated a stem cell graft to a child with acute myeloid leukemia. DNA of the CDR3: TGCGCCAGCAGCCCCGAACGGGACAATTACAATGAGCAGTTCTTC. Amino acid sequence: CASSPERDNYNEQFF.